These 22 T cell receptor beta chains were sequenced from one sample in a study of T cell responses to AZD1222 COVID-19 vaccine. Repertoires were generated with immunoSEQ multiplex PCR, while TCRdb's copy carries only in-frame clones and drops some. The data show fewer than 30,000 clones, roughly 78% seen once. This sample comprised peripheral blood, obtained on day 0 of AZD1222 vaccination. All receptors derive from an adult in good health.

The chain combines TRBV11-3 with TRBJ2-5, with D perhaps TRBD1 (7 bases). Trimming cost V 6 bases and J 4 bases, with 9 bases left between them. The CDR3 covers 12 residues. Germline V lookup: CDR1 SGHNT, CDR2 YENEEA. The CDR3 here is CASRQGGETQYF. CDR3 nucleotides: TGTGCCAGCAGGCAGGGGGGAGAGACCCAGTACTTC. The full variable domain, completed using reference TRBV11-3 and TRBJ2-5, is EAGVVQSPRYKIIEKKQPVAFWCNPISGHNTLYWYLQNLGQGPELLIRYENEEAVDDSQLPKDRFSAERLKGVDSTLKIQPAELGDSAVYLCASRQGGETQYFGPGTRLLVL.

This clone appeared a few times. The chain recombines TRBV19 with TRBJ1-1; no firm D call. In germline, CDR1 is LNHDA, CDR2 SQIVND (reference sequence). The CDR3 spans 13 residues. V lost 2 bases, J lost 2 bases, and 6 bases lay in between. DNA for the CDR3: TGTGCCAGTAGTATACTCGGAAACACTGAAGCTTTCTTT. It specifies CASSILGNTEAFF.

This clone was recorded a few times. The chain is built from TRBV29-1 and TRBJ2-1, with 9 positions matching TRBD2. The V and J ends lost 1 base and 5 bases, in that order; junction bases with no gene match: 9. CDR3 size: 16 residues. CDR1 SQVTM and CDR2 ANQGSEA come from the germline V gene. The CDR3 spells CSVEGLGTSTDNEQFF. The CDR3 DNA follows: TGCAGCGTTGAAGGACTCGGGACTAGCACCGACAATGAGCAGTTCTTC.

The chain has TRBV5-1 and TRBJ2-2, with D unclear. Germline values: CDR1 SGHRS, CDR2 YFSETQ. This CDR3 is 13 amino acids long. Trimming removed 4 bases from V and 2 bases from J, with 6 bases in between. CDR3 protein: CASSPENTGELFF. CDR3 DNA: TGCGCCAGCAGCCCCGAAAACACCGGGGAGCTGTTTTTT.

This chain connects TRBV6-5 to TRBJ1-2; possibly TRBD1 for D (6 bases). Trimming shortened V by 5 bases and J by 4 bases, and 17 bases separated the two germline ends. Germline-derived CDR1 and CDR2 are MNHEY and SVGAGI. This CDR3 contains 15 residues. CDR3 amino acids: CASSPSGRGLYGYTF. CDR3 nucleotides: TGTGCCAGCAGTCCCTCGGGCAGGGGACTCTATGGCTACACCTTC.

This CDR3 is CASRSSFERVYNEQFF. The CDR3 coding sequence is TGCGCCAGCAGGTCGTCGTTTGAACGCGTCTACAATGAGCAGTTCTTC. The gene calls are TRBV5-1 and TRBJ2-1; D gene uncertain. V lost 5 bases to trimming and J lost 3 bases, with 18 bases between them. CDR3 length equals 16 residues. The germline CDR1 and CDR2 sequences are SGHRS and YFSETQ.

The genes are TRBV5-4 and TRBJ2-6, with unresolved D. The CDR3 is made up of 18 amino acids. Germline V CDR1 and CDR2: SGHNT, YYREEE (reference sequence). V was cut by 5 bases and J by 2 bases, with 20 bases left in between. The CDR3 DNA sequence: TGTGCCAGCAGTTCGTTGACCGTCCCGGCGGCTGGGGCCAACGTCCTGACTTTC. Its translation is CASSSLTVPAAGANVLTF.

This chain uses TRBV28 with TRBJ1-1; D perhaps matches TRBD1 (6 bases). CDR3 length equals 14 residues. Germline V gene data show CDR1 as MDHEN and CDR2 as SYDVKM. Trimming stripped 10 bases from V and 1 base from J, with 16 bases between. The CDR3 here is CAIRGGRANTEAFF. The CDR3 nucleotides read TGTGCCATTAGGGGGGGCCGGGCGAACACTGAAGCTTTCTTT.

V and J are TRBV5-1 and TRBJ2-7; 9 bases align to TRBD1. CDR3 length equals 19 residues. Germline lookup yields CDR1 SGHRS and CDR2 YFSETQ. The V gene end was trimmed by 4 bases and the J gene end by 0 bases; junction bases not matched to a gene: 17. CDR3 bases: TGCGCCAGCAGCGAAATGCCGGGACAGGGCCCCCTTAGCTCCTACGAGCAGTACTTC. Amino acid sequence: CASSEMPGQGPLSSYEQYF.

This clone was counted a few times. The CDR3 spells CASSPSAVGKGTEAFF. The CDR3 coding sequence is TGTGCCAGCTCACCGAGCGCTGTGGGTAAAGGGACTGAAGCTTTCTTT. The rearrangement links TRBV18 to TRBJ1-1, with D unresolved. The CDR3 runs 16 residues. V was shortened by 3 bases and J by 5 bases, with 19 bases between the two germline ends. Germline CDR1 reads KGHSH; CDR2 reads LQKENI.

The CDR3 reads CASKRQGNTDTQYF. In DNA form, the CDR3 reads TGTGCCAGTAAGAGACAGGGGAACACAGATACGCAGTATTTT. The chain is built from TRBV6-1 and TRBJ2-3, with 8 bases matching TRBD1. The CDR3 loop spans 14 amino acids. Germline loops: CDR1 MNHNS, CDR2 SASEGT. Trimming took 9 bases from V and 2 from J; bases not matched to a gene: 7.

The chain couples TRBV3-1 (or the pseudogene TRBV3-2) to TRBJ2-2, with TRBD2 identical over 11 bases. CDR3 length: 16 amino acids. From germline, CDR1 is LGHDT and CDR2 YNNKEL (reference sequence). Trimming at V came to 5 bases and at J to 0 bases, leaving 2 bases not matched to a gene. The CDR3 here is CASSGTSGTNTGELFF. Written as DNA, the CDR3 is TGTGCCAGCAGCGGGACTAGCGGTACGAACACCGGGGAGCTGTTTTTT.

V and J are TRBV7-2 and TRBJ2-1, with 8 bases lining up with TRBD2. The CDR3 has 15 residues. Germline CDR1 reads SGHTA; CDR2 reads FQGNSA. V trimming: 2 bases; J trimming: 7 bases; junction bases outside the gene matches: 7. The DNA of the CDR3 is TGTGCCAGCAGCTTAACAAGCGGGAGTTGGAATGAGCAGTTCTTC. As protein: CASSLTSGSWNEQFF.

CDR3 loop: CASSANRGATGELFF. CDR3 DNA sequence: TGTGCCAGTAGTGCCAACAGGGGAGCCACCGGGGAGCTGTTTTTT. This chain joins TRBV19 and TRBJ2-2, with TRBD1 matching 7 bases. Germline assignment: CDR1 LNHDA and CDR2 SQIVND (reference sequence). CDR3 size: 15 residues. V shed 5 bases, J shed 4 bases, and the junction held 7 bases outside the gene matches.

This chain joins TRBV10-2 and TRBJ2-5; 9 bases fit TRBD1. CDR1 and CDR2 (germline): WSHSY, SAAADI. V shed 6 bases, J shed 2 bases, and the junction held 4 bases outside the gene matches. The CDR3 consists of 14 residues. The CDR3 region has the DNA TGCGCCAGCAGCCTCGACAGGGGGCAAGAGACCCAGTACTTC. Translation: CASSLDRGQETQYF.

The V call is TRBV20-1, the J call TRBJ1-4; D unresolved. Germline V gene sequence: CDR1 DFQATT, CDR2 SNEGSKA (reference sequence). This CDR3 is 13 amino acids long. V lost 3 bases to trimming and J lost 8 bases, with 13 bases between them. As DNA, the CDR3 is TGCAGTGCTAGTAGGAGGGAATCGGAAAAACTGTTTTTT. Protein: CSASRRESEKLFF.

V gene TRBV19 combines with J gene TRBJ2-5; D perhaps matches TRBD1 (6 bases). The CDR3 runs 13 residues. Trimming cost V 3 bases and J 5 bases, with 10 bases left between them. Germline loops: CDR1 LNHDA, CDR2 SQIVND (reference sequence). CDR3 bases: TGTGCCAGTAGTATTTCAGGGGACGAGACCCAGTACTTC. Residues: CASSISGDETQYF.

The chain links TRBV27 to TRBJ1-1; D is unresolved. Germline V gene sequence: CDR1 MNHEY, CDR2 SMNVEV (reference sequence). The CDR3 covers 13 residues. V gave up 6 bases and J gave up 5 bases, with 13 bases separating them. The CDR3 here is CASRWARTTEAFF. As DNA, the CDR3 is TGTGCCAGCAGGTGGGCAAGGACTACTGAAGCTTTCTTT.

The rearrangement links TRBV27 to TRBJ1-2; TRBD1 agrees at 10 bases. Per germline, CDR1 MNHEY and CDR2 SMNVEV (reference sequence). J gave up 8 bases and V 8 bases, and 14 bases lay outside the gene matches. This CDR3 comprises 15 residues. The CDR3 protein is CASGVPGQGIRGYTF. As DNA, the CDR3 is TGTGCCAGCGGTGTTCCGGGACAGGGGATCCGAGGCTACACCTTC.

The chain recombines TRBV5-4 with TRBJ2-5, with 9 nucleotides matching TRBD1. The CDR3 covers 15 residues. Germline V gives CDR1 SGHNT, CDR2 YYREEE (reference sequence). V trimming: 4 bases; J trimming: 5 bases; junction bases outside the gene matches: 9. DNA of the CDR3: TGTGCCAGCAGCCGACAGGGGGGGGGCATGGAGACCCAGTACTTC. This sequence encodes CASSRQGGGMETQYF.

This clone was seen a few times. The CDR3 coding sequence is TGTGCCAGCAGCTTAGCCCCGACAGGGCGCTCCTACGAGCAGTACGTC. This gives the protein CASSLAPTGRSYEQYV. The chain carries TRBV11-2 and TRBJ2-7; 7 bases map to TRBD1. There are 16 residues in the CDR3. Looked up from germline, CDR1 is SGHAT and CDR2 is FQNNGV. J gave up 0 bases and V 1 base, and 6 bases lay outside the gene matches.

This chain uses TRBV24-1 with TRBJ2-1; TRBD2 agrees at 14 bases. Trimming at V came to 3 bases and at J to 6 bases, leaving 9 bases not matched to a gene. Germline CDR1 KGHDR, CDR2 SFDVKD. The CDR3 has 18 amino acids. In DNA form, the CDR3 reads TGTGCCACCAGTGATCGAAACGGTGGACTAGCGGGAGGCAATGAGCAGTTCTTC. Translating it yields CATSDRNGGLAGGNEQFF.